The 30 T cell receptor beta chains reported below all come from one sample, sequenced in a study of shared clonotypes between healthy human individuals. Naive CD8 cells were CD45RO-negative, positively selected for CCR7, excluding terminally differentiated effector memory CD45RA+ cells. Clones were read by immunoSEQ multiplex PCR, and TCRdb kept only the in-frame ones, dropping some. The sample has 1.5 million to 2.5 million clones, 85% to 95% seen once. Material for sequencing was naive CD8+ T cells sorted from blood. The receptors derive from a man aged 18 to 35 in good health.

Regarding this clone: Other DNA sequences of this sample code for an identical CDR3. The chain couples TRBV28 to TRBJ2-7, with D maybe TRBD2 (6 bases). This CDR3 contains 15 residues. The germline gives CDR1 MDHEN, CDR2 SYDVKM. The ends were cut back, 3 bases at V and 0 bases at J, with 12 bases in the middle. DNA for the CDR3: TGTGCCAGCAGTTTGCGGGGCCTTAGCTCCTACGAGCAGTACTTC. Protein product: CASSLRGLSSYEQYF.

The chain links TRBV27 to TRBJ2-2, with 7 bases fitting TRBD1. Unmatched junction bases numbered 8, after V lost 5 bases and J lost 5 bases. Per germline, CDR1 MNHEY and CDR2 SMNVEV (reference sequence). This CDR3 is built from 15 residues. The chain's CDR3 is CASSTGVLGTGELFF. The CDR3 DNA is TGTGCCAGCAGTACAGGGGTTCTTGGGACCGGGGAGCTGTTTTTT.

The rearrangement links TRBV5-8 to TRBJ1-1; D gene uncertain. V lost 1 base to trimming and J lost 0 bases, with 10 bases between them. Germline CDR1 reads SGHTS; CDR2 reads YDEGEE. The CDR3 contains 15 residues. This chain's CDR3 is CASSLWSGMNTEAFF. As DNA, the CDR3 is TGTGCCAGCAGCTTGTGGTCCGGCATGAACACTGAAGCTTTCTTT.

The J gene is TRBJ1-5, the V gene TRBV4-1; no firm D call. Trimming pared 0 bases from V and 1 base from J, leaving 7 bases between. This CDR3 has 15 residues. From germline, CDR1 is MGHRA and CDR2 YSYEKL. The DNA for the CDR3 is TGCGCCAGCAGCCAAGAGGCATTGAGCAATCAGCCCCAGCATTTT. This sequence encodes CASSQEALSNQPQHF.

This clone was observed a few times. V usage is TRBV19 and J usage is TRBJ1-6; no firm D call. V was shortened by 3 bases and J by 7 bases, with 13 bases between the two germline ends. This CDR3 comprises 15 residues. Per germline, CDR1 LNHDA and CDR2 SQIVND (reference sequence). The CDR3 sequence: CASSIFLTENSPLHF. In DNA form, the CDR3 reads TGTGCCAGTAGTATTTTCCTAACGGAGAATTCACCCCTCCACTTT.

The gene calls are TRBV14 and TRBJ2-5; the D gene could be TRBD1 or TRBD2 (5 bases each). The CDR3 has 16 amino acids. The germline CDR1 and CDR2 sequences are SGHDN and FVKESK. V was clipped by 3 bases and J by 0 bases, with 14 bases between them. The CDR3 nucleotides are TGTGCCAGCAGCCAGAAGGGGAGACTGTACCAAGAGACCCAGTACTTC. Translated: CASSQKGRLYQETQYF.

V and J are TRBV7-9 and TRBJ2-7; D is undetermined. Germline CDR1 is SEHNR and CDR2 is FQNEAQ (reference sequence). V was clipped by 3 bases and J by 5 bases, with 11 bases between them. This CDR3 comprises 13 residues. The CDR3 reads CASSFYGGDEQYF. The CDR3 DNA is TGTGCCAGCAGCTTTTACGGCGGCGACGAGCAGTACTTC.

V usage is TRBV4-3 and J usage is TRBJ2-7, with D possibly TRBD1 on 6 matching bases. Per germline, CDR1 LGHNA and CDR2 YSLEER. V lost 5 bases and J 4 bases, leaving 15 bases between the germline ends. The CDR3 extends over 14 amino acids. Here the CDR3 DNA reads TGCGCCAGCAGCTCAGGGGTCGGTAATTACGAGCAGTACTTC. Protein: CASSSGVGNYEQYF.

About this clone itself: Other nucleotide sequences in the sample specify the same CDR3. The rearrangement uses TRBV27 and TRBJ2-7; D may be TRBD1 (5 bases). Germline CDR1 is MNHEY and CDR2 is SMNVEV (reference sequence). V was clipped by 2 bases and J by 5 bases, with 7 bases between them. CDR3 length equals 12 residues. CDR3 sequence: CASSLIGDEQYF. CDR3 in DNA: TGTGCCAGCAGTTTAATAGGGGACGAGCAGTACTTC.

The rearrangement links TRBV10-3 to TRBJ1-4, with 7 bases aligning to TRBD1. Germline assignment: CDR1 ENHRY and CDR2 SYGVKD. V dropped 10 bases and J dropped 7; count of bases not matched to a gene: 9. The CDR3 totals 13 residues. CDR3 in DNA: TGTGCCACACTACAGGGGTGGGGTGAAAAACTGTTTTTT. Its protein is CATLQGWGEKLFF.

The chain couples TRBV2 to TRBJ2-7; D might be TRBD1 (6 bases). Per germline, CDR1 SNHLY and CDR2 FYNNEI. There are 13 residues in the CDR3. V was cut by 2 bases and J by 6 bases, with 11 bases left in between. In DNA form, the CDR3 reads TGTGCCAGCAGTGAATTAGGGGGACGCGAGCAGTACTTC. It is translated as CASSELGGREQYF. Full variable domain (rest looked up from reference TRBV2 and TRBJ2-7): EPEVTQTPSHQVTQMGQEVILRCVPISNHLYFYWYRQILGQKVEFLVSFYNNEISEKSEIFDDQFSVERPDGSNFTLKIRSTKLEDSAMYFCASSELGGREQYFGPGTRLTVT.

The chain carries TRBV4-3 and TRBJ2-7; TRBD2 agrees at 8 bases. The J segment lost 0 bases and the V segment lost 0 bases, leaving 10 bases of the junction unmatched. Germline CDR1 is LGHNA and CDR2 is YSLEER. The CDR3 totals 18 residues. In DNA form, the CDR3 reads TGCGCCAGCAGCCAAGATCGGACTAGCCGAGCCCTCTCCTACGAGCAGTACTTC. Its translation: CASSQDRTSRALSYEQYF.

The V and J genes are TRBV30 and TRBJ1-2; the D gene is possibly TRBD1 (6 bases). V lost 1 base and J lost 4, with 10 bases in between. Germline V CDR1 and CDR2: GTSNPN, SVGIG (reference sequence). The CDR3 extends over 13 amino acids. The CDR3 region has the DNA TGTGCCTGGAGTGGGGGACACGTCTATGGCTACACCTTC. As protein: CAWSGGHVYGYTF.

Notes on this clone: Other DNA sequences in the same sample also yield this CDR3. In DNA, the CDR3 is TGTGCCAGCAGTTCCCTTGGGGAGACCCAGTACTTC. This translates into CASSSLGETQYF. The V and J genes are TRBV6-5 and TRBJ2-5; D not certain. In germline, CDR1 is MNHEY, CDR2 SVGAGI. This CDR3 contains 12 residues. V lost 4 bases and J 5 bases, leaving 8 bases between the germline ends.

This chain joins TRBV2 and TRBJ1-2, with D tentatively TRBD1 (5 bases). Per the germline V gene, CDR1 is SNHLY and CDR2 is FYNNEI. The CDR3 extends over 13 amino acids. The germline V and J ends were trimmed by 0 bases and 5 bases, with 7 bases remaining between them. The CDR3, as DNA: TGTGCCAGCAGTGAAGCGCAGGGATATGGCTACACCTTC. Its protein product is CASSEAQGYGYTF.

The V and J genes are TRBV27 and TRBJ2-1, with D possibly TRBD1 on 6 matching bases. Trimming left V 2 bases short and J 6 bases short, with 11 bases between. Germline-derived CDR1 and CDR2 are MNHEY and SMNVEV (reference sequence). The CDR3 spans 14 residues. Here the CDR3 reads CASSLGGQVNEQFF. The CDR3 DNA reads TGTGCCAGCAGTTTAGGGGGCCAAGTCAATGAGCAGTTCTTC.

The chain employs TRBV4-1 and TRBJ2-7; weak D call: TRBD1 (6 bases). Germline CDR1 MGHRA, CDR2 YSYEKL. This CDR3 contains 13 residues. Between the trimmed V and J ends, which lost 4 bases and 5 bases, there was a span of 12 bases. The DNA for the CDR3 is TGCGCCAGCAGCCCCCTAACAGGGAACGAGCAGTACTTC. Its protein product is CASSPLTGNEQYF.

A single count supports this clone. The chain employs TRBV9 and TRBJ2-7, with 9 bases aligning to TRBD1. The germline V gene has CDR1 SGDLS and CDR2 YYNGEE. Trimming cost V 4 bases and J 2 bases; bases outside gene matches: 10. CDR3 length equals 16 residues. CDR3 DNA sequence: TGTGCCAGCAGCTACAGCCGGGACAGGGACACCTACGAGCAGTACTTC. Translating gives CASSYSRDRDTYEQYF. Based on the CDR3 plus reference TRBV9 and TRBJ2-7, the full variable domain is DSGVTQTPKHLITATGQRVTLRCSPRSGDLSVYWYQQSLDQGLQFLIQYYNGEERAKGNILERFSAQQFPDLHSELNLSSLELGDSALYFCASSYSRDRDTYEQYFGPGTRLTVT.

CDR3 residues: CASSDYELLLSDEQYF. The CDR3 nucleotides are TGTGCCAGCAGTGACTACGAGCTCCTTTTAAGCGACGAGCAGTACTTC. This rearrangement joins TRBV6-1 to TRBJ2-7; D unclear. The length of the CDR3 is 16 residues. Germline CDR1 reads MNHNS; CDR2 reads SASEGT. V lost 3 bases and J 5 bases, leaving 20 bases between the germline ends.

The J gene is TRBJ2-1, the V gene TRBV29-1; tentatively, D is TRBD1 (5 bases). This CDR3 comprises 14 residues. Germline CDR1 SQVTM, CDR2 ANQGSEA. Trimming shortened V by 4 bases and J by 0 bases, and 10 bases separated the two germline ends. CDR3 loop: CSVVDSSSYNEQFF. The CDR3 nucleotides are TGCAGCGTTGTTGACAGCAGCTCCTACAATGAGCAGTTCTTC.

CDR3 bases: TGTGCCAGCAGTACGATAGGATATCAAGAGACCCAGTACTTC. This gives the protein CASSTIGYQETQYF. The chain recombines TRBV28 with TRBJ2-5; D is undetermined. The CDR3 sequence is 14 residues long. V shed 5 bases and J shed 2 bases, with 12 bases lying between them. Germline V lookup: CDR1 MDHEN, CDR2 SYDVKM.

The chain couples TRBV11-2 to TRBJ2-1; D unclear. From germline, CDR1 is SGHAT and CDR2 FQNNGV. CDR3 length equals 15 residues. The V and J ends lost 5 bases and 1 base respectively, with 12 bases between them. The CDR3 reads CASSRDGPSYNEQFF. The CDR3 DNA reads TGTGCCAGCAGCCGTGACGGGCCTTCCTACAATGAGCAGTTCTTC.

The CDR3 spells CAISGSREGSQETQYF. CDR3 DNA sequence: TGTGCCATCAGTGGGTCACGGGAGGGGTCCCAAGAGACCCAGTACTTC. The genes are TRBV10-3 and TRBJ2-5; 8 bases align to TRBD2. From germline, CDR1 is ENHRY and CDR2 SYGVKD. Trimming at V came to 4 bases and at J to 1 base, leaving 8 bases not matched to a gene. The CDR3 has 16 residues.

The chain employs TRBV7-9 and TRBJ1-5; D not resolved. V lost 5 bases, J lost 2 bases, and 16 bases lay in between. The CDR3 runs to 16 residues. Germline CDR1 reads SEHNR; CDR2 reads FQNEAQ (reference sequence). The CDR3 sequence: CASSPNGVRGNQPQHF. In nucleotides, the CDR3 is TGTGCCAGCAGCCCCAATGGGGTTCGGGGCAATCAGCCCCAGCATTTT. The whole variable domain, filled in from reference TRBV7-9 and TRBJ1-5, reads DTGVSQNPRHKITKRGQNVTFRCDPISEHNRLYWYRQTLGQGPEFLTYFQNEAQLEKSRLLSDRFSAERPKGSFSTLEIQRTEQGDSAMYLCASSPNGVRGNQPQHFGDGTRLSIL.

The chain recombines TRBV28 with TRBJ2-3; 12 bases align to TRBD2. The CDR3 totals 15 residues. CDR1 and CDR2 (germline): MDHEN, SYDVKM. J gave up 3 bases and V 3 bases, and 1 base lay outside the gene matches. CDR3 in amino acids: CASSFTSGGTDTQYF. For the CDR3, the DNA is TGTGCCAGCAGTTTCACTAGCGGGGGGACAGATACGCAGTATTTT.

The chain combines TRBV13 with TRBJ2-5; D is possibly TRBD1 or TRBD2 (5 bases each). V shed 5 bases and J shed 0 bases, with 10 bases lying between them. Germline CDR1 reads PRHDT; CDR2 reads FYEKMQ (reference sequence). The CDR3 runs 14 residues. The CDR3 region has the DNA TGTGCCAGCAGCCGAAGGGACGACCAAGAGACCCAGTACTTC. Amino acid sequence: CASSRRDDQETQYF. Full variable domain (remainder filled in from reference TRBV13 and TRBJ2-5): AAGVIQSPRHLIKEKRETATLKCYPIPRHDTVYWYQQGPGQDPQFLISFYEKMQSDKGSIPDRFSAQQFSDYHSELNMSSLELGDSALYFCASSRRDDQETQYFGPGTRLLVL.

Details on this clone: Other DNA sequences in the same sample also yield this CDR3. The chain recombines TRBV7-6 with TRBJ2-1; 9 bases align to TRBD2. V lost 2 bases to trimming and J lost 1 base; unmatched junction nucleotides: 6. The CDR3 extends over 17 amino acids. Germline loops: CDR1 SGHVS, CDR2 FNYEAQ. The DNA for the CDR3 is TGTGCCAGCAGCTTACGGTTAGCGGGAGATTCCTACAATGAGCAGTTCTTC. This sequence encodes CASSLRLAGDSYNEQFF.

This clone was observed once. The chain joins TRBV6-6 to TRBJ1-3, with TRBD1 matching over 7 bases. The CDR3 sequence is 16 residues long. With V trimmed by 6 bases and J by 8 bases, 16 bases remained unmatched. Germline loops: CDR1 MNHNY, CDR2 SVGAGI (reference sequence). The CDR3 protein is CASSYDRDSELDTIYF. CDR3 DNA: TGTGCCAGCAGCTACGACAGGGATTCTGAGTTGGACACCATATATTTT.

This chain links TRBV5-1 with TRBJ2-7, with 11 bases matching TRBD2. Looked up from germline, CDR1 is SGHRS and CDR2 is YFSETQ. This CDR3 comprises 14 residues. Trimming cost V 6 bases and J 5 bases; bases outside gene matches: 7. The CDR3 DNA is TGCGCCAGCACCACTAGCGGGAGTCTCGACGAGCAGTACTTC. Translated: CASTTSGSLDEQYF.

The rearrangement joins TRBV10-3 to TRBJ2-7, with a tentative D call TRBD1 (5 bases). This CDR3 region has 16 residues. The V gene's germline CDR1 is ENHRY and CDR2 SYGVKD. Trimming removed 6 bases from V and 0 bases from J, with 18 bases in between. The CDR3 here is CAISDEAGSGSYEQYF. In DNA, the CDR3 is TGTGCCATCAGCGATGAGGCAGGGTCTGGCTCCTACGAGCAGTACTTC.